This T cell receptor (beta chain) originates from a study of shared clonotypes between healthy human individuals. With respect to this clone: What it binds is not known.

The protocol was immunoSEQ multiplex PCR, while the TCRdb copy is restricted to in-frame clones and leaves out a portion. This table holds some 630,000 clones, 60% to 80% found once. This CDR3 has 14 residues. V lost 5 bases, J lost 12 bases, and 11 bases stayed unmatched. Germline V gene sequence: CDR1 KGHSH, CDR2 LQKENI. Study-level results: The diversity represented, both genetic and in exposure history, was limited by few donors. With a handful of donors compared, about 5.2% of naive CD4 clonotypes were shared.

Memory CD4+ cells were the fraction left after CD45RA+ naive selection. The J gene is TRBJ2-7, the V gene TRBV18; 12 bases are a match to TRBD1. This sequence was found in a woman younger than 45 in good health. Sequenced material: memory CD4+ T cells sorted from blood. Subset indicated: CD45RA-negative fraction. The chain's CDR3 is CASSTLGQGARGYF. CDR3 DNA sequence: TGTGCCAGCTCAACTCTGGGACAGGGGGCGCGGGGGTACTTC.